The clone carrying this TCR beta chain was counted once. The data stem from a study of cytomegalovirus exposure and HLA in healthy donors. The CDR3 length is 15 residues. The V and J ends lost 6 bases and 1 base, in that order; junction bases with no gene match: 4. Germline values: CDR1 SGHKS, CDR2 YYEKEE (reference sequence). The primer mix had 60 Vbeta and 13 Jbeta primers. Data came from immunoSEQ multiplex PCR; TCRdb stores just in-frame clones and leaves some out. The repertoire holds approximately 120,000 clones, approximately 70% seen once, with 5.4% in the top ten. Healthy individuals who donated bone marrow served as the donors.

The sample comprised PBMCs. The chain links TRBV5-5 to TRBJ2-6; 7 bases are shared with TRBD1. The origin of this receptor is a woman aged 70 to 79 in good health and CMV-seropositive. The CDR3 DNA reads TGTGCCAGCACCACAGGGGATTCTGGGGCCAACGTCCTGACTTTC. This translates into CASTTGDSGANVLTF.